The source of this T cell receptor beta chain is a study of T cells in Graves' hyperthyroidism and ophthalmopathy. This clonotype was seen at least ten times. Amplified TCR beta CDR3 regions came from RNA transcripts. Primed by the HTBI set, a first-round RT-PCR was run on the TCR CDR3. MiXCR, run by TCRdb on the multiplex PCR reads, gives a single entry per CDR3 protein. In the table there are fewer than 600,000 distinct CDR3 sequences, approximately 15% of which are singletons. The sequencing sample was made of blood. The sequence was collected from a woman aged 18-29 years with Graves' hyperthyroidism.

The CDR3 here is CASSLEGFTEAFF. As DNA, the CDR3 is TGTGCCAGCAGCTTAGAAGGGTTCACTGAAGCTTTCTTT. The chain has TRBV11-2 and TRBJ1-1; D uncertain. There are 13 residues in the CDR3. The germline V gene has CDR1 SGHAT and CDR2 FQNNGV. The germline V and J ends were trimmed by 0 bases and 4 bases, with 6 bases remaining between them. Full variable domain (missing parts from reference TRBV11-2 and TRBJ1-1): EAGVAQSPRYKIIEKRQSVAFWCNPISGHATLYWYQQILGQGPKLLIQFQNNGVVDDSQLPKDRFSAERLKGVDSTLKIQPAKLEDSAVYLCASSLEGFTEAFFGQGTRLTVV.